The 14 T cell receptor beta chains presented below share a single source sample, sequenced in a study of blood T cell repertoires in COVID-19. Clones were read by immunoSEQ multiplex PCR, and TCRdb kept only the in-frame ones, dropping some. Of hundreds of thousands of clones listed, roughly 89% are singletons. Sequenced input: peripheral blood. These receptors all come from a woman between 25 and 40 years old with active or convalescent COVID-19.

The chain employs TRBV11-2 and TRBJ1-6, with 8 nucleotides matching TRBD1. The CDR3 is made up of 15 amino acids. Trimming at V came to 5 bases and at J to 10 bases, leaving 10 bases not matched to a gene. Germline V CDR1 and CDR2: SGHAT, FQNNGV. CDR3 sequence reads: CASSQIEGQVSPLHF. For the CDR3, the DNA is TGTGCCAGCAGCCAGATTGAGGGACAGGTATCACCCCTCCACTTT.

The chain is built from TRBV5-1 and TRBJ2-2; D is perhaps TRBD2 (5 bases). Germline CDR1 SGHRS, CDR2 YFSETQ. This CDR3 contains 16 residues. The V and J ends lost 0 bases and 5 bases respectively, with 14 bases between them. CDR3 in amino acids: CASSLVPGDHTGELFF. The DNA for the CDR3 is TGCGCCAGCAGCTTGGTTCCCGGGGATCATACCGGGGAGCTGTTTTTT.

This chain links TRBV7-8 with TRBJ1-2; D is possibly TRBD1 (5 bases). This CDR3 contains 13 residues. Germline V lookup: CDR1 SGHVS, CDR2 FQNEAQ. Trimming removed 1 base from V and 7 bases from J, with 10 bases in between. The CDR3 sequence: CASSLGGRVGYTF. In nucleotides, the CDR3 is TGTGCCAGCAGCTTAGGGGGCAGGGTTGGCTACACCTTC.

This chain links TRBV2 with TRBJ1-5; TRBD1 agrees at 10 bases. The V gene's germline CDR1 is SNHLY and CDR2 FYNNEI. The CDR3 length is 13 residues. J lost 7 bases, V lost 6 bases, and 3 bases had no gene match. The CDR3 DNA reads TGTGCCAGCAGCGGGACAGGGGAACAGCCCCAGCATTTT. Amino acid sequence: CASSGTGEQPQHF.

The CDR3 DNA follows: TGTGCCTGGAGTGTAACCCTTGGGCTTTACACTGAAGCTTTCTTT. Its protein product is CAWSVTLGLYTEAFF. The V and J genes are TRBV30 and TRBJ1-1; D is unclear. Trimming removed 0 bases at V and 3 bases at J, with 14 bases between. The CDR3 is 15 amino acids. Germline loops: CDR1 GTSNPN, CDR2 SVGIG (reference sequence).

In DNA, the CDR3 is TGTGCCAGCAGAGGACAGGGACTTGGCTACACCTTC. Translation gives CASRGQGLGYTF. This sequence joins TRBV2 and TRBJ1-2; 8 nucleotides line up with TRBD1. V trimming: 6 bases; J trimming: 7 bases; junction bases outside the gene matches: 4. Germline-derived CDR1 and CDR2 are SNHLY and FYNNEI. This CDR3 spans 12 amino acids.

CDR3 protein: CASSHHRTGLNYGYTF. DNA of the CDR3: TGTGCCAGCAGCCACCACAGGACAGGGTTGAACTATGGCTACACCTTC. The V and J genes are TRBV14 and TRBJ1-2; 8 bases agree with TRBD1. The CDR3 extends over 16 amino acids. The J segment lost 2 bases and the V segment lost 3 bases, leaving 8 bases of the junction unmatched. The germline V gene has CDR1 SGHDN and CDR2 FVKESK.

J is TRBJ1-2 and V is TRBV20-1, with D maybe TRBD1 (6 bases). Deletions cut 3 bases from V and 8 bases from J, with 16 bases between. Germline V gives CDR1 DFQATT, CDR2 SNEGSKA (reference sequence). This CDR3 region has 13 residues. CDR3 sequence: CSASISGDLGYTF. In nucleotides, the CDR3 is TGCAGTGCTAGTATATCAGGGGATCTAGGCTACACCTTC.

J is TRBJ2-1 and V is TRBV2; TRBD2 matches 8 bases. The length of the CDR3 is 17 residues. Germline CDR1 SNHLY, CDR2 FYNNEI. Losses at the gene ends were 6 bases for V and 2 bases for J; bases not matched to a gene: 12. CDR3 in amino acids: CASRNRAAGGPYNEQFF. CDR3 bases: TGTGCCAGCAGGAACAGGGCGGCGGGGGGACCCTACAATGAGCAGTTCTTC.

V gene TRBV6-5 combines with J gene TRBJ2-3; D is perhaps TRBD1 (6 bases). The CDR3 extends over 15 amino acids. The germline V gene encodes CDR1 MNHEY and CDR2 SVGAGI. V was shortened by 5 bases and J by 2 bases, with 14 bases between the two germline ends. The CDR3 DNA follows: TGTGCCAGCAGTCGGACAGCTTATCACACAGATACGCAGTATTTT. As protein: CASSRTAYHTDTQYF.

The rearrangement links TRBV2 to TRBJ1-6, with D unresolved. Germline lookup yields CDR1 SNHLY and CDR2 FYNNEI. The CDR3 is made up of 14 amino acids. V lost 6 bases and J 8 bases, leaving 14 bases between the germline ends. Written as DNA, the CDR3 is TGTGCCAGCAGGCCCGGGAAGCTCCATTCACCCCTCCACTTT. The encoded protein is CASRPGKLHSPLHF.

The chain has TRBV24-1 and TRBJ2-7, with D maybe TRBD2 (5 bases). V was clipped by 4 bases and J by 2 bases, with 17 bases between them. CDR1 is KGHDR, CDR2 SFDVKD, per germline. This CDR3 region has 16 residues. CDR3 in amino acids: CATSDRIDFGTYEQYF. The CDR3, as DNA: TGTGCCACCAGTGACAGGATAGATTTCGGGACCTACGAGCAGTACTTC.

This clone was recorded once. The V call is TRBV5-1, the J call TRBJ2-7; 7 bases are a match to TRBD2. The tail of the sequence fits TRBJ2-1 better, so the J call may be wrong. The CDR3 covers 16 residues. Germline V gene lookup returns CDR1 SGHRS and CDR2 YFSETQ. The CDR3 DNA sequence: TGCGCCAGCAGCTCGGAGTTTGTGCGGGAGAGGAATGAGCAGTTCTTC. This encodes CASSSEFVRERNEQFF.

The chain carries TRBV19 and TRBJ1-3; 9 bases map to TRBD1. The J segment lost 0 bases and the V segment lost 6 bases, leaving 6 bases of the junction unmatched. This CDR3 has 16 residues. CDR1 is LNHDA, CDR2 SQIVND, per germline (reference sequence). The CDR3 region is CASRDRGRNSGNTIYF. DNA of the CDR3: TGTGCCAGTAGGGACAGGGGCCGAAACTCTGGAAACACCATATATTTT. The variable domain in full, completed from reference TRBV19 and TRBJ1-3, reads DGGITQSPKYLFRKEGQNVTLSCEQNLNHDAMYWYRQDPGQGLRLIYYSQIVNDFQKGDIAEGYSVSREKKESFPLTVTSAQKNPTAFYLCASRDRGRNSGNTIYFGEGSWLTVV.